One and the same sample provided the 10 T cell receptor beta chains below, sequenced in a study of cytomegalovirus exposure and HLA in healthy donors. PCR involved 60 Vbeta and 13 Jbeta primers. Assay used: immunoSEQ multiplex PCR; TCRdb lists only in-frame clones, some missing. The table lists roughly 140,000 clones. Source material: PBMCs. The receptors were sampled from a man aged 35 to 55 in good health and CMV-seronegative.

This rearrangement joins TRBV10-3 to TRBJ2-3; 13 nucleotides align to TRBD2. Trimming cost V 2 bases and J 4 bases; bases outside gene matches: 3. Germline assignment: CDR1 ENHRY and CDR2 SYGVKD. The CDR3 length is 16 residues. The CDR3 region is CAISERLAGGPDTQYF. The CDR3 DNA sequence: TGTGCCATCAGTGAGCGACTAGCGGGGGGCCCAGATACGCAGTATTTT.

The gene calls are TRBV28 and TRBJ1-2; D may be TRBD1 (6 bases). CDR1 and CDR2 (germline): MDHEN, SYDVKM. Deletions cut 4 bases from V and 2 bases from J, with 17 bases between. This CDR3 is built from 16 residues. The CDR3 nucleotides read TGTGCCAGCAGTTCCCCAAGGTTAAGGGGGAACTATGGCTACACCTTC. Translating it yields CASSSPRLRGNYGYTF.

The V and J genes are TRBV2 and TRBJ2-7; 9 bases agree with TRBD1. V lost 6 bases to trimming and J lost 6 bases; unmatched junction nucleotides: 12. The CDR3 is made up of 15 amino acids. The germline CDR1 and CDR2 sequences are SNHLY and FYNNEI. CDR3 protein: CASRIAGTGTSEQYF. CDR3 DNA sequence: TGTGCCAGCAGGATTGCCGGGACAGGGACCTCCGAGCAGTACTTC.

As to this clone: No conserved phenylalanine or tryptophan ends this CDR3, so it is likely a read error. The DNA is left out, because the CDR3 cannot be placed on it with certainty; the CDR3 is given as TCRdb lists it. The CDR3 loop reads CASPGGAARYAV. V gene TRBV28 combines with J gene TRBJ2-3; the D call in the table, TRBD2, was not verified against the DNA. The CDR3 spans 12 residues, counting both ends. Germline V gene data show CDR1 as MDHEN and CDR2 as SYDVKM.

V gene TRBV9 combines with J gene TRBJ1-2; D not certain. The CDR3 contains 14 residues. CDR1 and CDR2 from the germline V gene are SGDLS and YYNGEE. V gave up 0 bases and J gave up 5 bases, with 11 bases separating them. The CDR3 is CASSVDGGPYGYTF. DNA of the CDR3: TGTGCCAGCAGCGTAGACGGCGGCCCATATGGCTACACCTTC.

V and J are TRBV6-4 and TRBJ1-2; weak D call: TRBD1 (5 bases). V shed 1 base and J shed 8 bases, with 11 bases lying between them. The CDR3 runs 13 residues. Per germline, CDR1 MRHNA and CDR2 SNTAGT. The DNA of the CDR3 is TGTGCCAGCAGTGACTGGGGCCTGAGGGGCTACACCTTC. Its protein is CASSDWGLRGYTF.

This chain joins TRBV23-1 and TRBJ2-7; TRBD2 aligns across 9 bases. TRBV23-1 is an open reading frame, and its role is uncertain. V lost 0 bases to trimming and J lost 0 bases; unmatched junction nucleotides: 6. CDR3 length: 17 residues. The CDR3: CASSQSCLAGSSYEQYF. DNA of the CDR3: TGCGCCAGCAGTCAATCTTGCCTAGCGGGGAGCTCCTACGAGCAGTACTTC.

The chain couples TRBV7-9 to TRBJ1-3; 7 bases are a match to TRBD1. V lost 2 bases to trimming and J lost 9 bases; unmatched junction nucleotides: 7. Germline values: CDR1 SEHNR, CDR2 FQNEAQ (reference sequence). This CDR3 contains 14 residues. For the CDR3, the DNA is TGTGCCAGCAGCTTAATGAAGGGGGCTGGCACCATATATTTT. Translated: CASSLMKGAGTIYF.

This chain connects TRBV11-1 to TRBJ2-7, with 8 bases that match TRBD1. The CDR3 covers 12 residues. The germline gives CDR1 SGHAT, CDR2 FQDESV (reference sequence). With V trimmed by 5 bases and J by 3 bases, 0 bases remained unmatched. This CDR3 reads CASSGQGYEQYF. CDR3 in DNA: TGTGCCAGCAGCGGACAGGGCTACGAGCAGTACTTC.

The rearrangement joins TRBV19 to TRBJ1-5, with no clear D. V lost 1 base to trimming and J lost 3 bases, with 13 bases between them. Per the germline V gene, CDR1 is LNHDA and CDR2 is SQIVND (reference sequence). This CDR3 is 16 amino acids long. CDR3 in DNA: TGTGCCAGTAGTATAGCCGTACAGAAGAACAATCAGCCCCAGCATTTT. This translates into CASSIAVQKNNQPQHF.